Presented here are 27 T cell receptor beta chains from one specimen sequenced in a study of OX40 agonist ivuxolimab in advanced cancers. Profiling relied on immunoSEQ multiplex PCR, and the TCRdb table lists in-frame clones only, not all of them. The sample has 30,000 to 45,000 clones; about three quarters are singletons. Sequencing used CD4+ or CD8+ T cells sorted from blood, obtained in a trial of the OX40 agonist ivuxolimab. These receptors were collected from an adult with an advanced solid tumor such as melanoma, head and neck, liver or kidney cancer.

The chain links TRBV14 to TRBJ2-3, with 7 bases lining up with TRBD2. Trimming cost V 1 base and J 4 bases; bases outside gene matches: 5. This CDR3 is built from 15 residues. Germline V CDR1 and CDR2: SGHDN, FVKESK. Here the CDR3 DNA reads TGTGCCAGCAGCCAAGGCGGGAGTTTCTCAGATACGCAGTATTTT. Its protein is CASSQGGSFSDTQYF.

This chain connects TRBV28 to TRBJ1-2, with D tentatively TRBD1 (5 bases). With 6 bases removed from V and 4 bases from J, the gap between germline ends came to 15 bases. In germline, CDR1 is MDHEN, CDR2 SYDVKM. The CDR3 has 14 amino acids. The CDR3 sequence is CASRDSLGRYGYTF. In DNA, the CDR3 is TGTGCCAGCAGAGACAGTTTAGGTCGCTATGGCTACACCTTC.

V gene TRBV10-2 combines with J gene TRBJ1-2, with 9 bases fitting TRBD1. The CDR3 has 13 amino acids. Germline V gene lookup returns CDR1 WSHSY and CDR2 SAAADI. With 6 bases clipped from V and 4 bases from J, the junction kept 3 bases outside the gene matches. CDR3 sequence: CASSRGQGYGYTF. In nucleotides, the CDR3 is TGCGCCAGCAGCCGGGGACAGGGCTATGGCTACACCTTC.

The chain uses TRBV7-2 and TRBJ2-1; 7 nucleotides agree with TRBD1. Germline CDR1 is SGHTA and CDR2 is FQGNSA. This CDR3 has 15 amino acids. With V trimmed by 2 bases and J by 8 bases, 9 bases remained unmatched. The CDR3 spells CASSLNPRGLDEQFF. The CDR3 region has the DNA TGTGCCAGCAGCTTAAACCCTAGGGGGCTGGATGAGCAGTTCTTC.

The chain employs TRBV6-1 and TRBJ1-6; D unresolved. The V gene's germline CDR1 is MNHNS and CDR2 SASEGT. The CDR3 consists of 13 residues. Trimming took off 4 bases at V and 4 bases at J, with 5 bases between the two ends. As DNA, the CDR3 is TGTGCCAGCAGTGGACTATATAATTCACCCCTCCACTTT. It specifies CASSGLYNSPLHF.

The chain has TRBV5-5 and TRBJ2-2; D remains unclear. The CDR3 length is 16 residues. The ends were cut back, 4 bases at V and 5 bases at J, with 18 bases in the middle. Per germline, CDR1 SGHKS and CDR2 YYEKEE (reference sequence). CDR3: CASSTWPGKRTGELFF. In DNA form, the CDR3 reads TGTGCCAGCAGCACGTGGCCAGGAAAACGGACCGGGGAGCTGTTTTTT.

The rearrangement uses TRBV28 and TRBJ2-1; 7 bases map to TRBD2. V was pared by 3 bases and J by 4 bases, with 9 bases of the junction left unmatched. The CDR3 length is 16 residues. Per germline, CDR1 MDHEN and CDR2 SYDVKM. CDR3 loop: CASSFLSSGLYNEQFF. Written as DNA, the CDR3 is TGTGCCAGCAGTTTCCTCTCTAGCGGTTTATACAATGAGCAGTTCTTC.

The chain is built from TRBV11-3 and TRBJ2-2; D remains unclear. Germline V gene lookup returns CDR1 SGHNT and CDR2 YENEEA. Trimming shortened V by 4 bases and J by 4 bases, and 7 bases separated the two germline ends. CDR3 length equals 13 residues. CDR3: CASSSSVTGELFF. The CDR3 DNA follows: TGTGCCAGCAGCTCCTCGGTCACCGGGGAGCTGTTTTTT.

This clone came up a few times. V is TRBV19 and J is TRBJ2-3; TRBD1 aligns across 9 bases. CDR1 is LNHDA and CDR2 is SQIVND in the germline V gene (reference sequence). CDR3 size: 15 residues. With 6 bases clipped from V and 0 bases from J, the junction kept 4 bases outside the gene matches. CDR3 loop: CASSWGQGSTDTQYF. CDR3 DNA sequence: TGTGCCAGTAGCTGGGGACAGGGAAGCACAGATACGCAGTATTTT.

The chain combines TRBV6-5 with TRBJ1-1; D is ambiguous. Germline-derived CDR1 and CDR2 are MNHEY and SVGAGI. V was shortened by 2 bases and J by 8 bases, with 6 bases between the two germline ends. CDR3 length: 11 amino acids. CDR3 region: CASSYRAEAFF. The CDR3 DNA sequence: TGTGCCAGCAGTTACAGGGCCGAAGCTTTCTTT.

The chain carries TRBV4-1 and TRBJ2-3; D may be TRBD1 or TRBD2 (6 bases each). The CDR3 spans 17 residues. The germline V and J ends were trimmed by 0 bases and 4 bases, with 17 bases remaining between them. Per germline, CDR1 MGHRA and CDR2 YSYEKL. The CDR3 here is CASSQDRQAGGADTQYF. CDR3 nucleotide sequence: TGCGCCAGCAGCCAAGATCGACAGGCCGGCGGGGCAGATACGCAGTATTTT.

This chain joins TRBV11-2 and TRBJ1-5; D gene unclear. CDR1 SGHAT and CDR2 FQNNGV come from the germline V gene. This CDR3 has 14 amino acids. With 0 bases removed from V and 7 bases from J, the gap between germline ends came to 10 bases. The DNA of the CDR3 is TGTGCCAGCAGCTTAGACCAGGTAGGGCAGCCCCAGCATTTT. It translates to CASSLDQVGQPQHF.

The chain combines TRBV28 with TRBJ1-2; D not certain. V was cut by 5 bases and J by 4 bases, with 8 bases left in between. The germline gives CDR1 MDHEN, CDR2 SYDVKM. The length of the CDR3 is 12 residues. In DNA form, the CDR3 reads TGTGCCAGCAGTGCCTCCAGCTATGGCTACACCTTC. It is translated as CASSASSYGYTF.

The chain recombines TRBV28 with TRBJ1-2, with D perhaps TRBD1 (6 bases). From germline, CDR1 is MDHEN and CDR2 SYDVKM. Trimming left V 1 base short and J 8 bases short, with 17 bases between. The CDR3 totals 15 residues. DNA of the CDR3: TGTGCCAGCAGTTTATATTATGAGGGGGTAAAAGGCTACACCTTC. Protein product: CASSLYYEGVKGYTF.

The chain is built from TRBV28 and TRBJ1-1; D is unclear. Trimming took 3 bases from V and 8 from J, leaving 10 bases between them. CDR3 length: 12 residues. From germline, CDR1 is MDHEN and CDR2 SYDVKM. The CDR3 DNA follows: TGTGCCAGCAGTTTTGGCAGGTCAGAAGCTTTCTTT. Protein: CASSFGRSEAFF.

CDR3 region: CAISESAGLTTDTQYF. The CDR3 DNA reads TGTGCCATCAGTGAGTCAGCGGGACTGACCACAGATACGCAGTATTTT. V gene TRBV10-3 combines with J gene TRBJ2-3, with 7 bases that match TRBD2. Germline-derived CDR1 and CDR2 are ENHRY and SYGVKD. The CDR3 length is 16 residues. The J segment lost 2 bases and the V segment lost 0 bases, leaving 5 bases of the junction unmatched.

The CDR3 reads CASSYGDTEAFF. The DNA of the CDR3 is TGTGCCAGCAGTTACGGGGACACTGAAGCTTTCTTT. J is TRBJ1-1 and V is TRBV6-6, with D uncertain. V lost 2 bases and J lost 3, with 4 bases in between. This CDR3 is built from 12 residues. CDR1 is MNHNY and CDR2 is SVGAGI in the germline V gene (reference sequence).

CDR3 coding DNA: TGTGCCAGCAGCTCCACCCGCTCCTACGAGCAGTACTTC. Amino acids: CASSSTRSYEQYF. The rearrangement joins TRBV27 to TRBJ2-7; D is undetermined. Trimming cost V 6 bases and J 0 bases, with 9 bases left between them. The CDR3 is 13 residues long. From germline, CDR1 is MNHEY and CDR2 SMNVEV (reference sequence).

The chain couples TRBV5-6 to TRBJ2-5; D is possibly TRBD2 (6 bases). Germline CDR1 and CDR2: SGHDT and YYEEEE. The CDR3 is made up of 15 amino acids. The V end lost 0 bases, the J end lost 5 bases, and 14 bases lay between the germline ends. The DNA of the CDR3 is TGTGCCAGCAGCTTGGAGACTAGGGGATGGGAGACCCAGTACTTC. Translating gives CASSLETRGWETQYF.

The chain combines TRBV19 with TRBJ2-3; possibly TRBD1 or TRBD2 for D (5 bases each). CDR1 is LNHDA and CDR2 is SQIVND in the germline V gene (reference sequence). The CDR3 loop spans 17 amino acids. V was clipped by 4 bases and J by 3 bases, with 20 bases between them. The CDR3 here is CASSTGASYYSTDTQYF. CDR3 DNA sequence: TGTGCCAGTAGTACCGGGGCCTCGTATTACTCGACAGATACGCAGTATTTT.

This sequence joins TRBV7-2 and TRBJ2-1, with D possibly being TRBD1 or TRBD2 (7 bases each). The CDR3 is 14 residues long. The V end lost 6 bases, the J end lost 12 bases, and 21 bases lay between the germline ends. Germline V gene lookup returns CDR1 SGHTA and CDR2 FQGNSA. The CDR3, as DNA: TGTGCCAGCAGGGGGACAGCGGGAATGATGGGGCAGTTCTTC. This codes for CASRGTAGMMGQFF.

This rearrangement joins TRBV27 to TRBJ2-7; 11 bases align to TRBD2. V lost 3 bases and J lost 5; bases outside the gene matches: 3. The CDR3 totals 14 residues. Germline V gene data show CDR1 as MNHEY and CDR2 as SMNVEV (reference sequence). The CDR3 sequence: CASSLTSGTHEQYF. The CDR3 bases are TGTGCCAGCAGTTTGACTAGCGGGACCCACGAGCAGTACTTC.

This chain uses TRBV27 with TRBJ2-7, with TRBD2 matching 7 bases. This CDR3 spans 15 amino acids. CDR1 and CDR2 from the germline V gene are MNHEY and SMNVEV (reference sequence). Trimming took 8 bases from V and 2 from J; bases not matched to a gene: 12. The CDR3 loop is CASGLPASGAYEQYF. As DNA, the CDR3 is TGTGCCAGCGGACTCCCAGCTAGCGGAGCCTACGAGCAGTACTTC.

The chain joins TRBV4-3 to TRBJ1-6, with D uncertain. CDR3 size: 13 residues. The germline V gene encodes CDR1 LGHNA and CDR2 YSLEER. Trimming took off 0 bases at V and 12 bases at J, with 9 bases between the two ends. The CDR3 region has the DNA TGCGCCAGCAGCCAAGATCCCACAGTACCCCTCCACTTT. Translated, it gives CASSQDPTVPLHF.

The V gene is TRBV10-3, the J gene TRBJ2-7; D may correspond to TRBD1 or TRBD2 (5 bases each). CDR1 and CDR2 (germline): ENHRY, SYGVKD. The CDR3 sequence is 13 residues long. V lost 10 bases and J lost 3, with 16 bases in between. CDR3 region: CATRDRGGYEQYF. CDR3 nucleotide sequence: TGTGCCACCCGGGACCGCGGAGGCTACGAGCAGTACTTC.

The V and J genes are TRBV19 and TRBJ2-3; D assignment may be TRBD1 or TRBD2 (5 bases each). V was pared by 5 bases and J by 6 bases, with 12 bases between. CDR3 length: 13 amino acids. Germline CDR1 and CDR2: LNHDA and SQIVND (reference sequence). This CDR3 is CASSAARGDTQYF. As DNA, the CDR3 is TGTGCCAGTAGTGCCGCCCGGGGCGATACGCAGTATTTT. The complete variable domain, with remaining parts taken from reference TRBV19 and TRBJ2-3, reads DGGITQSPKYLFRKEGQNVTLSCEQNLNHDAMYWYRQDPGQGLRLIYYSQIVNDFQKGDIAEGYSVSREKKESFPLTVTSAQKNPTAFYLCASSAARGDTQYFGPGTRLTVL.

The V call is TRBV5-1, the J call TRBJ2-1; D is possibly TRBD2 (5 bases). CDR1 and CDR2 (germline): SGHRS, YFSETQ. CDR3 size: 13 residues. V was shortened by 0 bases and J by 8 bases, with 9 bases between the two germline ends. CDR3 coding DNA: TGCGCCAGCAGCTTGGCGCTGCGGGATGAGCAGTTCTTC. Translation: CASSLALRDEQFF. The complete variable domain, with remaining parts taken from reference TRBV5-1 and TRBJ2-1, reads KAGVTQTPRYLIKTRGQQVTLSCSPISGHRSVSWYQQTPGQGLQFLFEYFSETQRNKGNFPGRFSGRQFSNSRSEMNVSTLELGDSALYLCASSLALRDEQFFGPGTRLTVL.